These 28 T cell receptor beta chains came from one sample sequenced in a study of blood T cell repertoires in COVID-19. Sequencing was performed with immunoSEQ multiplex PCR; in TCRdb, only in-frame clones are kept and a portion is missing. Counted here are 87,000 or so clones, about 80% occurring once; the ten biggest clones make up 2% to 2.5%. Material: peripheral blood. Every receptor here comes from a woman in her 70s with acute or convalescent COVID-19.

This chain links TRBV6-5 with TRBJ2-2; D gene uncertain. CDR1 and CDR2 (germline): MNHEY, SVGAGI. V was clipped by 6 bases and J by 2 bases, with 13 bases between them. This CDR3 is built from 15 residues. This CDR3 is CASRAELANTGELFF. The CDR3, as DNA: TGTGCCAGCAGGGCGGAACTGGCCAACACCGGGGAGCTGTTTTTT.

The chain is built from TRBV19 and TRBJ2-7; TRBD1 agrees at 8 bases. The CDR3 sequence is 14 residues long. Unmatched junction bases numbered 8, after V lost 4 bases and J lost 6 bases. CDR1 is LNHDA, CDR2 SQIVND, per germline (reference sequence). The CDR3 nucleotides read TGTGCCAGTAGTAAGGACAGGGTCTTTGGCGAGCAGTACTTC. Translating it yields CASSKDRVFGEQYF.

This chain uses TRBV20-1 with TRBJ2-7; D is unresolved. Germline V gene sequence: CDR1 DFQATT, CDR2 SNEGSKA (reference sequence). The V gene lost 6 bases and the J gene lost 6 bases, with 6 bases spanning the gap. This CDR3 has 9 amino acids. CDR3 sequence (DNA): TGCAGTGCAAGCTCCGAGCAGTACTTC. As protein: CSASSEQYF.

The rearrangement joins TRBV28 to TRBJ2-7, with D perhaps matching TRBD2 (6 bases). V lost 5 bases and J 0 bases, leaving 11 bases between the germline ends. Germline CDR1 and CDR2: MDHEN and SYDVKM. CDR3 length: 14 amino acids. CDR3 DNA sequence: TGTGCCAGCAGTCCCCGGGAGAGCTCCTACGAGCAGTACTTC. It yields the protein CASSPRESSYEQYF.

The chain employs TRBV10-3 and TRBJ1-4, with D possibly matching TRBD1 (5 bases). V lost 6 bases and J lost 8, with 19 bases in between. Germline CDR1 ENHRY, CDR2 SYGVKD. CDR3 length equals 15 residues. The chain's CDR3 is CAIRSTGEGWEKLFF. In DNA, the CDR3 is TGTGCCATCAGATCCACGGGGGAAGGTTGGGAAAAACTGTTTTTT.

The chain is built from TRBV29-1 and TRBJ1-2, with 9 positions matching TRBD1. This CDR3 contains 16 residues. CDR1 SQVTM and CDR2 ANQGSEA come from the germline V gene. V shed 3 bases, J shed 4 bases, and the junction held 12 bases outside the gene matches. Here the CDR3 DNA reads TGCAGCGTTGATCTCAAATGGGGACAGGGTAGCTATGGCTACACCTTC. It encodes CSVDLKWGQGSYGYTF.

The chain carries TRBV20-1 and TRBJ1-1, with D unresolved. This CDR3 region has 11 residues. Germline loops: CDR1 DFQATT, CDR2 SNEGSKA (reference sequence). V lost 3 bases, J lost 12 bases, and 14 bases lay in between. The CDR3 bases are TGCAGTGCTAGTCCCGGGTTTCATCCTTTCTTT. The encoded protein is CSASPGFHPFF.

The chain couples TRBV4-1 to TRBJ1-6; D is ambiguous. The CDR3 is 15 amino acids. V was pared by 0 bases and J by 6 bases, with 9 bases between. CDR1 MGHRA and CDR2 YSYEKL come from the germline V gene. DNA of the CDR3: TGCGCCAGCAGCCAAGATAGTACTGGTAATTCACCCCTCCACTTT. Protein: CASSQDSTGNSPLHF.

The DNA of the CDR3 is TGTGCCAGTAGTACCTCTCCCTATGGCTACACCTTC. This sequence encodes CASSTSPYGYTF. The genes are TRBV19 and TRBJ1-2; D gene unclear. V lost 4 bases, J lost 4 bases, and 7 bases lay in between. The germline V gene has CDR1 LNHDA and CDR2 SQIVND (reference sequence). The CDR3 loop spans 12 amino acids.

This clone turned up a few times. The J gene is TRBJ2-2, the V gene TRBV6-1; a weak D match, TRBD1 (7 bases). Looked up from germline, CDR1 is MNHNS and CDR2 is SASEGT. Trimming removed 1 base at V and 6 bases at J, with 15 bases between. The CDR3 runs to 16 residues. In DNA, the CDR3 is TGTGCCAGCAGTGAAGTTCTTCAGGGGGGCGCCGGGGAGCTGTTTTTT. Residues: CASSEVLQGGAGELFF.

The gene calls are TRBV2 and TRBJ1-4; D remains ambiguous. Trimming took 4 bases from V and 2 from J, leaving 11 bases between them. Looked up from germline, CDR1 is SNHLY and CDR2 is FYNNEI. This CDR3 spans 15 amino acids. The CDR3 DNA sequence: TGTGCCAGCAGTGTCGGGAGACCTACTAATGAAAAACTGTTTTTT. Translation gives CASSVGRPTNEKLFF. Full variable domain (remainder filled in from reference TRBV2 and TRBJ1-4): EPEVTQTPSHQVTQMGQEVILRCVPISNHLYFYWYRQILGQKVEFLVSFYNNEISEKSEIFDDQFSVERPDGSNFTLKIRSTKLEDSAMYFCASSVGRPTNEKLFFGSGTQLSVL.

This clone is a singleton in its sample. The chain employs TRBV10-1 and TRBJ2-5; 7 bases agree with TRBD2. Germline CDR1 is WNHNN and CDR2 is SYGVQD (reference sequence). CDR3 length equals 15 residues. V gave up 0 bases and J gave up 5 bases; unmatched junction bases: 6. CDR3: CASSESGRDAETQYF. Written as DNA, the CDR3 is TGCGCCAGCAGTGAGTCGGGGAGGGACGCGGAGACCCAGTACTTC.

This clone was detected once. The chain has TRBV7-8 and TRBJ1-4; the D gene is possibly TRBD1 (5 bases). The CDR3 length is 15 residues. Germline loops: CDR1 SGHVS, CDR2 FQNEAQ. V was clipped by 2 bases and J by 3 bases, with 10 bases between them. This CDR3 is CASSLSRQSNEKLFF. The CDR3 bases are TGTGCCAGCAGCTTATCTCGACAGTCTAATGAAAAACTGTTTTTT.

This clone was counted once. This rearrangement joins TRBV12-3 or TRBV12-4 to TRBJ1-3, with D unclear. Trimming cost V 2 bases and J 6 bases, with 8 bases left between them. There are 13 residues in the CDR3. As DNA, the CDR3 is TGTGCCAGCAGTTTATCTGGAGCAAACACCATATATTTT. It encodes CASSLSGANTIYF.

This clone was found a few times. The chain employs TRBV18 and TRBJ1-2; TRBD1 aligns across 9 bases. The J segment lost 0 bases and the V segment lost 3 bases, leaving 2 bases of the junction unmatched. Germline loops: CDR1 KGHSH, CDR2 LQKENI. The CDR3 is made up of 15 amino acids. CDR3 nucleotides: TGTGCCAGCTCACCGACAGGGGGTTCTAACTATGGCTACACCTTC. Protein product: CASSPTGGSNYGYTF.

In nucleotides, the CDR3 is TGTGCCAGCAGGGAACTAGCGGGGGCCCAAGAGACCCAGTACTTC. This encodes CASRELAGAQETQYF. The genes are TRBV5-5 and TRBJ2-5; the match to TRBD2 covers 11 bases. This CDR3 is built from 15 residues. CDR1 is SGHKS, CDR2 YYEKEE, per germline (reference sequence). V dropped 5 bases and J dropped 1; count of bases not matched to a gene: 4.

J is TRBJ1-2 and V is TRBV28; 8 bases map to TRBD1. Germline V gives CDR1 MDHEN, CDR2 SYDVKM. V trimming: 1 base; J trimming: 3 bases; junction bases outside the gene matches: 1. The CDR3 covers 14 residues. In DNA, the CDR3 is TGTGCCAGCAGTTTATTGACAGGGGACTATGGCTACACCTTC. Encoded protein: CASSLLTGDYGYTF.

The chain employs TRBV7-2 and TRBJ2-3; TRBD2 matches 13 bases. This CDR3 has 15 residues. Trimming took 3 bases from V and 9 from J; bases not matched to a gene: 6. Germline assignment: CDR1 SGHTA and CDR2 FQGNSA. The CDR3 loop is CASSFTSGGAGTQYF. CDR3 in DNA: TGTGCCAGCAGCTTCACTAGCGGGGGGGCAGGCACGCAGTATTTT.

This rearrangement joins TRBV9 to TRBJ1-2, with 12 positions matching TRBD1. CDR1 and CDR2 (germline): SGDLS, YYNGEE. V shed 4 bases and J 1 base; nucleotides not matched to a gene: 8. The CDR3 covers 17 residues. The CDR3 DNA sequence: TGTGCCAGCAGCATGGGGACAGGGGGCAGAGGTAACTATGGCTACACCTTC. Its translation is CASSMGTGGRGNYGYTF.

This clone came up a few times. The chain recombines TRBV12-3 or TRBV12-4 with TRBJ1-3; a possible D gene is TRBD1 (6 bases). The CDR3 runs to 13 residues. V was clipped by 7 bases and J by 4 bases, with 11 bases between them. This chain's CDR3 is CASTGTIGNTIYF. Written as DNA, the CDR3 is TGTGCCAGCACCGGGACAATAGGAAACACCATATATTTT.

DNA for the CDR3: TGTGCCAGCAGTTTTAGCCGAGGGGGTGAAAAACTGTTTTTT. Translated: CASSFSRGGEKLFF. The rearrangement joins TRBV28 to TRBJ1-4; D is perhaps TRBD1 (6 bases). Germline values: CDR1 MDHEN, CDR2 SYDVKM. The CDR3 sequence is 14 residues long. The V and J ends lost 3 bases and 7 bases respectively, with 12 bases between them.

The V gene is TRBV24-1, the J gene TRBJ2-1; the D gene is possibly TRBD1 (5 bases). The V gene's germline CDR1 is KGHDR and CDR2 SFDVKD. The germline V and J ends were trimmed by 4 bases and 6 bases, with 12 bases remaining between them. The CDR3 spans 14 residues. The CDR3 sequence: CATSDSGRANEQFF. The CDR3 region has the DNA TGTGCCACCAGTGACTCCGGCAGGGCCAATGAGCAGTTCTTC.

The chain employs TRBV11-2 and TRBJ1-1, with 10 bases lining up with TRBD1. The CDR3 length is 15 residues. CDR1 and CDR2 from the germline V gene are SGHAT and FQNNGV. V was pared by 5 bases and J by 1 base, with 4 bases of the junction left unmatched. The CDR3 coding sequence is TGTGCCAGCAGCGCGGGGGACAGGGGGAACACTGAAGCTTTCTTT. Encoded protein: CASSAGDRGNTEAFF.

Relative to its sample, this clone is medium-sized (0.01 to 0.1%). J is TRBJ2-7 and V is TRBV2; 9 nucleotides align to TRBD2. Germline V gene data show CDR1 as SNHLY and CDR2 as FYNNEI. The J segment lost 5 bases and the V segment lost 7 bases, leaving 12 bases of the junction unmatched. This CDR3 has 15 residues. The CDR3 reads CASKPSGAPRDEQYF. CDR3 sequence (DNA): TGTGCCAGCAAGCCTAGCGGGGCCCCGAGGGACGAGCAGTACTTC. Drawing the rest from reference TRBV2 and TRBJ2-7, the complete variable domain is EPEVTQTPSHQVTQMGQEVILRCVPISNHLYFYWYRQILGQKVEFLVSFYNNEISEKSEIFDDQFSVERPDGSNFTLKIRSTKLEDSAMYFCASKPSGAPRDEQYFGPGTRLTVT.

The rearrangement joins TRBV5-1 to TRBJ2-6; D remains unclear. V was trimmed by 4 bases and J by 2 bases, leaving 7 bases between them. Per the germline V gene, CDR1 is SGHRS and CDR2 is YFSETQ. The CDR3 loop spans 14 amino acids. CDR3 in DNA: TGCGCCAGCAGCGGCTTTGCTGGGGCCAACGTCCTGACTTTC. It is translated as CASSGFAGANVLTF.

This clone was detected only once. The genes are TRBV6-5 and TRBJ2-7; 7 bases line up with TRBD2. This CDR3 spans 12 amino acids. Germline trimming cut 5 bases from V and 6 bases from J; bases unmatched to any gene: 4. CDR1 and CDR2 from the germline V gene are MNHEY and SVGAGI. The CDR3 bases are TGTGCCAGCAGTCGGCGCGGGGGCGAGCAGTACTTC. Protein sequence: CASSRRGGEQYF.

The chain couples TRBV5-1 to TRBJ2-6; the match to TRBD2 covers 8 bases. V was pared by 3 bases and J by 0 bases, with 5 bases of the junction left unmatched. CDR1 and CDR2 from the germline V gene are SGHRS and YFSETQ. The CDR3 sequence is 17 residues long. The CDR3 nucleotides read TGCGCCAGCAGCTCCGGGGGGGCCCCCTCTGGGGCCAACGTCCTGACTTTC. This translates into CASSSGGAPSGANVLTF. The entire variable domain, with the rest obtained from reference TRBV5-1 and TRBJ2-6, is as follows: KAGVTQTPRYLIKTRGQQVTLSCSPISGHRSVSWYQQTPGQGLQFLFEYFSETQRNKGNFPGRFSGRQFSNSRSEMNVSTLELGDSALYLCASSSGGAPSGANVLTFGAGSRLTVL.

V and J are TRBV10-3 and TRBJ2-1; perhaps TRBD2 as D (5 bases). The CDR3 consists of 13 residues. Per germline, CDR1 ENHRY and CDR2 SYGVKD. With 3 bases removed from V and 4 bases from J, the gap between germline ends came to 7 bases. CDR3 DNA sequence: TGTGCCATCAGTGACGGGGAGTACAATGAGCAGTTCTTC. Translation: CAISDGEYNEQFF.